These T cell receptor beta chains were read from a single sample in a study of regulatory T cells in long-lasting Graves disease. Each CDR3 protein is one row after TCRdb ran MiXCR on the multiplex PCR reads. Seen here are 200,000 to 250,000 distinct CDR3 sequences, approximately 18% observed once, and the top ten hold approximately 12%. The same sample was also used in a study of T cells in Graves' hyperthyroidism and ophthalmopathy.

The material was peripheral blood mononuclear cells (PBMCs), obtained at new diagnosis, from a patient treated with antithyroid drugs. These receptor sequences come from a woman aged 25 to 39 with Graves disease. The CDR3 runs from the conserved cysteine through the conserved F or W. A D gene is named only where the DNA matches it firmly. Expanded clones get a size class; other rows say once, few or many, or leave the size out.

d_call	clone_size	v_call	j_call	cdr3_nt	cdr3_aa
NA	NA	TRBV27	TRBJ1-4	TGTGCCAGCAGGAGACCGGGACATGGTGAAAACCTGTGTTTT	CASRRPGHGENLCF
NA	many	TRBV6-5	TRBJ1-1	TGTGCCAGCAGTTACGGGGATCCTAGAGCTTTCTTT	CASSYGDPRAFF
TRBD1	many	TRBV2	TRBJ1-6	TGTGCCAGCAGTGATACAGGGGGATATAATTCACCCCTCCACTTT	CASSDTGGYNSPLHF
NA	NA	TRBV20-1	TRBJ1-5	TGCAGTGCTAGATCCCACTCCACAGGGAGACGTGGCAATCAGCCCCAGCATTTT	CSARSHSTGRRGNQPQHF
TRBD1	NA	TRBV12-3/TRBV12-4	TRBJ2-3	TGTGCCAGCAGTCCGGGACAGGGGGCGCAGTGGACCGGAGATACGCAGTATTTT	CASSPGQGAQWTGDTQYF
NA	many	TRBV25-1	TRBJ1-2	TGTGCCAGCAGTCAGGGAGCGGGGGGCTACACCTTC	CASSQGAGGYTF
TRBD1	many	TRBV27	TRBJ2-2	TGTGCCAGCAGCGACAGGGGCCCCGGGACCGGGGAGCTGTTTTTT	CASSDRGPGTGELFF
NA	many	TRBV20-1	TRBJ1-3	TGCAGTGCTACCGAGGACAGCCACTCTGGAAACACCATATATTTT	CSATEDSHSGNTIYF
NA	many	TRBV20-1	TRBJ2-3	TGCAGTGCTAGACCGAGCGGCACAGATACGCAGTATTTT	CSARPSGTDTQYF
NA	NA	TRBV7-9	TRBJ2-3	TGTGCCAGCAGCTTAGGGGTGGATACGCAGTATTTT	CASSLGVDTQYF
NA	many	TRBV7-9	TRBJ1-1	TGTGCCAGCAAAAAAGGGAGTACCACGGACACTGAAGCTTTCTTT	CASKKGSTTDTEAFF
NA	NA	TRBV11-1	TRBJ2-7	TGTGCCAGCAGCCTGAACACTGCTACCTACGAGCAGTACTTC	CASSLNTATYEQYF
NA	many	TRBV5-6	TRBJ1-2	TGTGCCAGCAGCTCCTTGGGACTTGGATCATCCGTTGCTGGAGGCTACACCTTC	CASSSLGLGSSVAGGYTF
NA	NA	TRBV4-1	TRBJ1-2	TGCGCCAGCAGCCAAGACTTCCCGGGGCTTGGCTATGGCTACACCTTC	CASSQDFPGLGYGYTF
TRBD2	NA	TRBV7-9	TRBJ2-2	TGTGCCAGCTTTCCCGGACTAGCGGGAGAGGAGGAGCTGTTTTTT	CASFPGLAGEEELFF
TRBD2	many	TRBV6-5	TRBJ2-5	TGTGCCAGCAGTTATTTCGCTAGCGGGAGGGCCCAAGAGACCCAGTACTTC	CASSYFASGRAQETQYF
TRBD2	few	TRBV2	TRBJ2-7	TGTGCCAGCCGACCGACACCGGGACGGACTAGGTTCGAGCAGTACTTC	CASRPTPGRTRFEQYF
NA	many	TRBV2	TRBJ2-3	TGTGCCAGCAGTGAAGTGGGACCGACAGATACGCAGTATTTT	CASSEVGPTDTQYF
NA	NA	TRBV4-1	TRBJ2-1	TGCGCCAGCAGCCAAGACGGGGGGCCTTACAATGAGCAGTTCTTC	CASSQDGGPYNEQFF
NA	many	TRBV28	TRBJ1-2	TGTGCCAGCATCCCTAGTTCGGGGGCCGGAAACTATGGCTACACCTTC	CASIPSSGAGNYGYTF
NA	NA	TRBV7-2	TRBJ2-7	TGTGCCAGCAGCTTGAGCACCAGGGTTGGCGAGCAGTACTTC	CASSLSTRVGEQYF
NA	many	TRBV19	TRBJ2-3	TGTGCCAGTAGGATCAGCGGCGGCGGCACAGATACGCAGTATTTT	CASRISGGGTDTQYF
NA	many	TRBV29-1	TRBJ1-3	TGCAGCGTTGATCTGGGGGCTGGAAACACCATATATTTT	CSVDLGAGNTIYF
NA	few	TRBV19	TRBJ2-1	TGTGCCAGTAGGCGTACCAACCTGGGGTACAATGAGCAGTTCTTC	CASRRTNLGYNEQFF